Presented here are 5 T cell receptor beta chains from one specimen sequenced in a study of human T cells and chemical hapten exposure. As to time point: patch test 1, 2 weeks after DPC sensitization. Treatment meaning: therapeutic diphenylcyclopropenone sensitization with weekly scalp DPC. TCRdb reprocessed the RACE reads with MiXCR, giving one entry per CDR3 protein. Of more than 65,000 distinct CDR3 sequences listed, 10% are singletons. This specimen consisted of whole blood, obtained in connection with sensitization to the hapten diphenylcyclopropenone (DPC). The origin of the receptors is a woman in her forties or fifties with alopecia areata. Some clones in this sample may be carry-over from other donors' samples.

The V gene is TRBV5-1, the J gene TRBJ2-7, with a tentative D call TRBD2 (6 bases). V was pared by 0 bases and J by 0 bases, with 16 bases between. CDR1 and CDR2 from the germline V gene are SGHRS and YFSETQ. This CDR3 contains 17 residues. The CDR3 spells CASSLGPAGPSSYEQYF. In nucleotides, the CDR3 is TGCGCCAGCAGCTTGGGTCCGGCGGGACCTAGCTCCTACGAGCAGTACTTC.

The rearrangement links TRBV29-1 to TRBJ1-1, with 7 bases aligning to TRBD1. V trimming: 4 bases; J trimming: 1 base; junction bases outside the gene matches: 0. Germline V lookup: CDR1 SQVTM, CDR2 ANQGSEA. This CDR3 spans 12 amino acids. CDR3 nucleotide sequence: TGCAGCGTTGGGACAGGGAACACTGAAGCTTTCTTT. As protein: CSVGTGNTEAFF.

This clonotype has only a few counts. The chain couples TRBV18 to TRBJ2-1; D perhaps matches TRBD2 (5 bases). Per the germline V gene, CDR1 is KGHSH and CDR2 is LQKENI. The V and J ends lost 1 base and 4 bases respectively, with 11 bases between them. The CDR3 is 15 residues long. In DNA, the CDR3 is TGTGCCAGCTCACCACTATCGGGGATATACAATGAGCAGTTCTTC. It encodes CASSPLSGIYNEQFF.

The V and J genes are TRBV11-2 and TRBJ2-3, with D possibly called TRBD1 or TRBD2 (7 bases each). Trimming cost V 5 bases and J 4 bases, with 16 bases left between them. The CDR3 runs 15 residues. Germline values: CDR1 SGHAT, CDR2 FQNNGV. CDR3 protein: CASSPGGASSDTQYF. The CDR3 DNA reads TGTGCCAGCAGCCCAGGGGGGGCTAGCTCAGATACGCAGTATTTT.

The chain uses TRBV19 and TRBJ2-6; no definite D call. From germline, CDR1 is LNHDA and CDR2 SQIVND (reference sequence). The CDR3 is 16 amino acids. V dropped 5 bases and J dropped 1 base, with 12 bases sitting between them. CDR3 residues: CASSAHKPSGANVLTF. The CDR3 DNA is TGTGCCAGTAGTGCGCATAAGCCGTCTGGGGCCAACGTCCTGACTTTC.